This TCR beta chain was captured in a study of T-cell reconstitution after alpha-beta-depleted transplantation in children. The germline V gene has CDR1 MGHDK and CDR2 SYGVNS. The CDR3 contains 17 residues. The V and J ends lost 1 base and 2 bases respectively, with 16 bases between them. Preparation of the TCRbeta library was carried out with unique molecular identifiers. MiXCR, applied by TCRdb to the PCR reads, yields one record per CDR3 protein. The table lists about 480,000 distinct CDR3 sequences, around 12% of them singletons, with under 7% in the top ten. The rearrangement links TRBV25-1 to TRBJ2-3; D is unresolved. Sequenced here: PBMCs from the stem cell graft donor, sampled from the stem cell graft. The TCR originated in a human donor who donated a stem cell graft to a child with combined immunodeficiency. The chain's CDR3 is CASSEFYSLVPTDTQYF. The CDR3 bases are TGTGCCAGCAGTGAATTTTATTCCCTTGTTCCCACAGATACGCAGTATTTT.